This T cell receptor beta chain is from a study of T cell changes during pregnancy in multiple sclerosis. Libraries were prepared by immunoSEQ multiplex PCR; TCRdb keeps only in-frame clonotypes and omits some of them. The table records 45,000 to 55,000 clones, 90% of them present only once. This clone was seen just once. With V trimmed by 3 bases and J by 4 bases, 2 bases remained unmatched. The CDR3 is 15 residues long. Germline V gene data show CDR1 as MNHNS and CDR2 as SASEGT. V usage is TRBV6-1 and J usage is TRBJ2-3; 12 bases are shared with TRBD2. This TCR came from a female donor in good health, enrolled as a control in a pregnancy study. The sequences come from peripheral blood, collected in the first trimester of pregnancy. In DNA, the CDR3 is TGTGCCAGCAGTGAGACTAGCGGGGGCCCAGATACGCAGTATTTT. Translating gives CASSETSGGPDTQYF.